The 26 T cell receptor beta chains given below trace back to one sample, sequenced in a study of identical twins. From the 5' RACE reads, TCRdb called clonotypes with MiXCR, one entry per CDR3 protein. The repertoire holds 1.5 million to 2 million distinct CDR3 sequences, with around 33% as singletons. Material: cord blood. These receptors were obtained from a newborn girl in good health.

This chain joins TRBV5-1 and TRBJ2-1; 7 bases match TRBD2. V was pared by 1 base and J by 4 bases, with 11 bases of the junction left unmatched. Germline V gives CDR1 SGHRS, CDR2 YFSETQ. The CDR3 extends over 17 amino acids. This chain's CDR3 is CASSLRATSGEYNEQFF. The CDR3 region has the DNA TGCGCCAGCAGCTTGCGGGCTACCAGCGGGGAATACAATGAGCAGTTCTTC. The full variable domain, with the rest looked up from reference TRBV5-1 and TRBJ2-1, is KAGVTQTPRYLIKTRGQQVTLSCSPISGHRSVSWYQQTPGQGLQFLFEYFSETQRNKGNFPGRFSGRQFSNSRSEMNVSTLELGDSALYLCASSLRATSGEYNEQFFGPGTRLTVL.

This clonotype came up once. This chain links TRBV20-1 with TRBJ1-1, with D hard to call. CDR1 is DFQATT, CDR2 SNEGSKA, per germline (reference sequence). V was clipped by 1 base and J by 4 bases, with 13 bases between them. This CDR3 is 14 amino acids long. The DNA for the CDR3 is TGCAGTGCTAGAGTCCCACTCCGGTCCACTGAAGCTTTCTTT. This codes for CSARVPLRSTEAFF.

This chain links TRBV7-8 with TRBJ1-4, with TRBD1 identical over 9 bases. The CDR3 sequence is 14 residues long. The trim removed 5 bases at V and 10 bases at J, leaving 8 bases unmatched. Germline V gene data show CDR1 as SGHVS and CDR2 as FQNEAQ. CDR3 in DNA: TGTGCCAGCAGCCCACCGGGACAGGGAGGAAAACTGTTTTTT. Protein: CASSPPGQGGKLFF.

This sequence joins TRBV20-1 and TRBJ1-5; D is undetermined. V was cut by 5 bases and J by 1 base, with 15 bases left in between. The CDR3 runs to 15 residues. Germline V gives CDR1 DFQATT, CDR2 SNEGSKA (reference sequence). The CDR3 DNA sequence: TGCAGTGCTCAACAGTGTATGAAGAGCAATCAGCCCCAGCATTTT. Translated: CSAQQCMKSNQPQHF.

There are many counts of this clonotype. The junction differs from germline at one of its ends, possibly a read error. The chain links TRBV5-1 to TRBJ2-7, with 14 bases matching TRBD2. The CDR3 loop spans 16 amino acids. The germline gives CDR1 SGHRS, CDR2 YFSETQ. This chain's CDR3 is CASSLGLAGGSYEQYF. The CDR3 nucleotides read TGTGCCAGCAGCTTAGGACTAGCGGGGGGATCCTACGAGCAGTACTTC.

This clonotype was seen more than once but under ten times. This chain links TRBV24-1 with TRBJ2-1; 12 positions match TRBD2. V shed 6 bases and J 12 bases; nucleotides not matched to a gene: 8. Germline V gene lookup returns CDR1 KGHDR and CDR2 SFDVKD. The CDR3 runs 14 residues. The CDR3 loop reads CATSRTSGTFGQFF. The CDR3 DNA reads TGTGCCACCAGTCGGACTAGCGGGACTTTTGGGCAGTTCTTC.

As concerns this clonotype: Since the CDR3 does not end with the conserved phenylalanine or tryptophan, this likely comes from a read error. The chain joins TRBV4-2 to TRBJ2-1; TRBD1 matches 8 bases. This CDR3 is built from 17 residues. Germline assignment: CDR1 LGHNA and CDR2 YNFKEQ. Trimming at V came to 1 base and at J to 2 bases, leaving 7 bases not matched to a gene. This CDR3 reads CASSQGAPGGTYNEQFL. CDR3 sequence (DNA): TGTGCCAGCAGCCAAGGGGCTCCAGGGGGCACCTACAATGAGCAGTTCTTA.

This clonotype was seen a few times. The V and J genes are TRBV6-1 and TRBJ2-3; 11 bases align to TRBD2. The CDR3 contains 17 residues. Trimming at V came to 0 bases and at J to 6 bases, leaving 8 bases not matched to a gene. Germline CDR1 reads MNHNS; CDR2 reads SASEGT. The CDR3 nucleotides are TGTGCCAGCAGTGAAGCGTTTAGCGGGGGGGCCGTTGATACGCAGTATTTT. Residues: CASSEAFSGGAVDTQYF.

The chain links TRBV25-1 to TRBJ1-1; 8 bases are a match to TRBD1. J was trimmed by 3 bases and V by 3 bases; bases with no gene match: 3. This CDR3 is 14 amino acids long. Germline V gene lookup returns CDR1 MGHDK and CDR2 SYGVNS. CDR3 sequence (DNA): TGTGCCAGCAGTGAGTACAGGGGGGACACTGAAGCTTTCTTT. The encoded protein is CASSEYRGDTEAFF.

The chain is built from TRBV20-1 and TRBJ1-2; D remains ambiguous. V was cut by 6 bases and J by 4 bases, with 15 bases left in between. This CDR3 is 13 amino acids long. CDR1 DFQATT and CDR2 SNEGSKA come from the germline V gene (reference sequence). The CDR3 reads CSAPDPTGYGYTF. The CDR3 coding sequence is TGCAGTGCCCCTGACCCGACGGGCTATGGCTACACCTTC.

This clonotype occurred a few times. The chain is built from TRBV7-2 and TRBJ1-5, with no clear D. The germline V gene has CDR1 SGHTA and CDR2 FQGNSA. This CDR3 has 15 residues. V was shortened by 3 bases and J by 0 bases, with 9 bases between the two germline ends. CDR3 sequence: CASSFLHHSNQPQHF. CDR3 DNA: TGTGCCAGCAGCTTTTTACACCATAGCAATCAGCCCCAGCATTTT. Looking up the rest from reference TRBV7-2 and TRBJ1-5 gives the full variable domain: GAGVSQSPSNKVTEKGKDVELRCDPISGHTALYWYRQSLGQGLEFLIYFQGNSAPDKSGLPSDRFSAERTGGSVSTLTIQRTQQEDSAVYLCASSFLHHSNQPQHFGDGTRLSIL.

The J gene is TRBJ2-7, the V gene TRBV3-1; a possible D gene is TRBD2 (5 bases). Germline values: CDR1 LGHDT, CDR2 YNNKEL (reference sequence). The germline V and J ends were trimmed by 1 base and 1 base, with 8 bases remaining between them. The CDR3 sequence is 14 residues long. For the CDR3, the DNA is TGTGCCAGCAGCCAAGGGACTCATTCCTACGAGCAGTACTTC. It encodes CASSQGTHSYEQYF.

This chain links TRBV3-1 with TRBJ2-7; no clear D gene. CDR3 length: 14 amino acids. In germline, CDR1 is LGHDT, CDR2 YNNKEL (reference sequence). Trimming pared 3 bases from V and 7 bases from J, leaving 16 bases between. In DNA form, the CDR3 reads TGTGCCAGCAGCCACCCGCTGACCTACAATGAGCAGTACTTC. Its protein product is CASSHPLTYNEQYF.

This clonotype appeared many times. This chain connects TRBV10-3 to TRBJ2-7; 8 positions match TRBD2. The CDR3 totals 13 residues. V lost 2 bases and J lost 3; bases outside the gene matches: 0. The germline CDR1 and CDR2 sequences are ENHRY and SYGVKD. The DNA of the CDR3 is TGTGCCATCAGTGAGCGGGGGGGCTACGAGCAGTACTTC. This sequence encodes CAISERGGYEQYF.

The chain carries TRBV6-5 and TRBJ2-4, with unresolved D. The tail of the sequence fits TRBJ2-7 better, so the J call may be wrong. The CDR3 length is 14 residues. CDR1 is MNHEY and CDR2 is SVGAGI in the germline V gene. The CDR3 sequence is CASRARRISYEQYF. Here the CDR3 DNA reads TGTGCCAGCAGGGCAAGGCGGATTTCCTACGAGCAGTACTTC.

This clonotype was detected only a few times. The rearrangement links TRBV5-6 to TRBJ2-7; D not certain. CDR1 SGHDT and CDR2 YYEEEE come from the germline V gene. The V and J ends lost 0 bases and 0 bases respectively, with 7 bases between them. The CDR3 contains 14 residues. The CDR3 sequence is CASSLGVNSYEQYF. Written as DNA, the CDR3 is TGTGCCAGCAGCTTGGGAGTAAACTCCTACGAGCAGTACTTC.

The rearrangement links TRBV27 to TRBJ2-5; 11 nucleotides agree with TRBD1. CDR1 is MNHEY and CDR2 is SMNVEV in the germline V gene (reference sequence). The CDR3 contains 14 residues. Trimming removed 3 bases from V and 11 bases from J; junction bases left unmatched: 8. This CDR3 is CASSLDRGRYGQYF. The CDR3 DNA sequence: TGTGCCAGCAGTTTGGACAGGGGGCGGTACGGGCAGTACTTC.

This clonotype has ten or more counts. The CDR3 coding sequence is TGCAGTGCTAGGGGACATAGCAATCAGCCCCAGCATTTT. Protein product: CSARGHSNQPQHF. The genes are TRBV20-1 and TRBJ1-5; maybe TRBD1 (6 bases). V gave up 3 bases and J gave up 0 bases, with 6 bases separating them. The length of the CDR3 is 13 residues. The germline CDR1 and CDR2 sequences are DFQATT and SNEGSKA (reference sequence).

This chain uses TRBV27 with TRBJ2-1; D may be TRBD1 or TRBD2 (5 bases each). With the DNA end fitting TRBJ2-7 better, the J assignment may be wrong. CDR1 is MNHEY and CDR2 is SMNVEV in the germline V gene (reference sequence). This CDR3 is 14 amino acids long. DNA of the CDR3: TGTGCCAGTTGTCCAGGGAGCTCCTACAATGAGCAGTACTTC. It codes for CASCPGSSYNEQYF.

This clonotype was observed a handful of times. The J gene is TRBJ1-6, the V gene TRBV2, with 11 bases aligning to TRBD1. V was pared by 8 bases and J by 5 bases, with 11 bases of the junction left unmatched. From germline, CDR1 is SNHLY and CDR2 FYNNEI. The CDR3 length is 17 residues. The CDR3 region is CASAGQGANFHNSPLHF. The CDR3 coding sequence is TGTGCCAGCGCCGGACAGGGGGCAAATTTCCATAATTCACCCCTCCACTTT. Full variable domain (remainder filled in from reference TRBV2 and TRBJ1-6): EPEVTQTPSHQVTQMGQEVILRCVPISNHLYFYWYRQILGQKVEFLVSFYNNEISEKSEIFDDQFSVERPDGSNFTLKIRSTKLEDSAMYFCASAGQGANFHNSPLHFGNGTRLTVT.

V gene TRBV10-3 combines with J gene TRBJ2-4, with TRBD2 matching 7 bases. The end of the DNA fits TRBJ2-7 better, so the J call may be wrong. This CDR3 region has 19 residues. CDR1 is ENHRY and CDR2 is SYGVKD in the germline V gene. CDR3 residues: CAISDIGTTGRTVVYEQYF. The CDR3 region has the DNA TGTGCCATCAGCGATATTGGGACTACCGGGAGAACGGTCGTGTACGAGCAGTACTTC.

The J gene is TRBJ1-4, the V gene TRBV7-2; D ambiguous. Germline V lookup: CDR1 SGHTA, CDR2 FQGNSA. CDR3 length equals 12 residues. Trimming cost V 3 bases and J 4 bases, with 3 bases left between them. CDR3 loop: CASSFYNEKLFF. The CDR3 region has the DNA TGTGCCAGCAGCTTTTATAATGAAAAACTGTTTTTT.

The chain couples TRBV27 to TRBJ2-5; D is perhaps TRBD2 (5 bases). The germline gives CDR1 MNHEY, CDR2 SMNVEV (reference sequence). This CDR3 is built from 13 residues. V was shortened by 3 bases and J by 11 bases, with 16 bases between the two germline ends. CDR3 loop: CASSFGPLWEQYF. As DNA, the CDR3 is TGTGCCAGCAGTTTTGGGCCCCTGTGGGAGCAGTACTTC.

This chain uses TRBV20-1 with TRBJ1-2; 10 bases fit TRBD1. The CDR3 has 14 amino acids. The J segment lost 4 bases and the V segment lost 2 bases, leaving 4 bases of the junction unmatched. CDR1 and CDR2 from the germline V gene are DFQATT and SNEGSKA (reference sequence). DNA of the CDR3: TGCAGTGCTAGACTGACAGGGGGCCTCTATGGCTACACCTTC. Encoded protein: CSARLTGGLYGYTF.

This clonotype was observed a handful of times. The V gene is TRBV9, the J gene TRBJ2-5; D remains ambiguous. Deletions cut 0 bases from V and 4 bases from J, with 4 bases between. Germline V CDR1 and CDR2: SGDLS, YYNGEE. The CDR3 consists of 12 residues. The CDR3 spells CASSVDLETQYF. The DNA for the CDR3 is TGTGCCAGCAGCGTAGATCTAGAGACCCAGTACTTC.

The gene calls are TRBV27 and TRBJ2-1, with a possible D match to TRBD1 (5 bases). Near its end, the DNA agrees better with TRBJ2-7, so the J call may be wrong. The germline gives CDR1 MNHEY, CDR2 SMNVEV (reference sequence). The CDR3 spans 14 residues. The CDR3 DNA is TGTGCCAGCAGTTTATGGGCAGGGTACAATGAGCAGTACTTC. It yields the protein CASSLWAGYNEQYF.